A single sample is the source of the 21 T cell receptor beta chains below, sequenced in a study of blood T cell repertoires in COVID-19. TCRdb's table, derived via immunoSEQ multiplex PCR, lists solely in-frame clones and lacks some. Among 25,000 to 30,000 clones listed, around 90% were seen once. Sample: peripheral blood. These receptors all stem from a woman aged 55 to 70 with active COVID-19.

The chain has TRBV10-1 and TRBJ1-6; perhaps TRBD1 as D (6 bases). Germline V gene sequence: CDR1 WNHNN, CDR2 SYGVQD (reference sequence). This CDR3 comprises 15 residues. The V gene lost 0 bases and the J gene lost 7 bases, with 10 bases spanning the gap. The CDR3 protein is CASSESRTENSPLHF. CDR3 DNA: TGCGCCAGCAGTGAGTCGAGGACAGAGAATTCACCCCTCCACTTT.

V and J are TRBV5-1 and TRBJ2-3, with 7 bases lining up with TRBD1. Trimming took 4 bases from V and 6 from J; bases not matched to a gene: 8. The germline CDR1 and CDR2 sequences are SGHRS and YFSETQ. This CDR3 has 14 residues. The CDR3 DNA follows: TGCGCCAGCAGCCCGCAGGGGGTCGAGGATACGCAGTATTTT. This translates into CASSPQGVEDTQYF.

This chain links TRBV15 with TRBJ2-7; perhaps TRBD1 as D (6 bases). The CDR3 length is 13 residues. Trimming removed 5 bases at V and 4 bases at J, with 12 bases between. CDR1 is LNHNV and CDR2 is YYDKDF in the germline V gene (reference sequence). CDR3 in amino acids: CATSFDRLYEQYF. CDR3 nucleotides: TGTGCCACCAGCTTCGACAGGTTGTACGAGCAGTACTTC.

The chain uses TRBV28 and TRBJ2-3, with 8 bases matching TRBD2. The CDR3 length is 18 residues. The germline gives CDR1 MDHEN, CDR2 SYDVKM. After removal of 3 bases from V and 4 bases from J, the junction contained 15 bases not matched to a gene. The CDR3 reads CASSFPPGAGGPPDTQYF. The CDR3 DNA reads TGTGCCAGCAGTTTTCCGCCTGGGGCGGGAGGCCCGCCAGATACGCAGTATTTT. Full variable domain (remainder filled in from reference TRBV28 and TRBJ2-3): DVKVTQSSRYLVKRTGEKVFLECVQDMDHENMFWYRQDPGLGLRLIYFSYDVKMKEKGDIPEGYSVSREKKERFSLILESASTNQTSMYLCASSFPPGAGGPPDTQYFGPGTRLTVL.

The chain joins TRBV11-2 to TRBJ1-2; 7 bases align to TRBD1. The CDR3 has 15 residues. Trimming removed 5 bases from V and 6 bases from J; junction bases left unmatched: 12. CDR1 and CDR2 (germline): SGHAT, FQNNGV. CDR3 nucleotides: TGTGCCAGCAGCCCTCTTAGGGGGCGGACGGATGGCTACACCTTC. Its protein product is CASSPLRGRTDGYTF.

The chain recombines TRBV6-2 or TRBV6-3 with TRBJ2-7; D call uncertain. Germline V CDR1 and CDR2: MNHEY, SVGEGT. The CDR3 sequence is 14 residues long. Deletions cut 3 bases from V and 0 bases from J, with 9 bases between. The CDR3 sequence is CASSYAGGSYEQYF. DNA for the CDR3: TGTGCCAGCAGTTATGCTGGCGGCTCCTACGAGCAGTACTTC.

The rearrangement links TRBV5-4 to TRBJ2-3, with TRBD2 as a possible D gene (7 bases). The V and J ends lost 4 bases and 5 bases respectively, with 14 bases between them. Germline V gives CDR1 SGHNT, CDR2 YYREEE (reference sequence). The CDR3 runs 14 residues. CDR3 amino acids: CASSLGGGGDTQYF. For the CDR3, the DNA is TGTGCCAGCAGCCTTGGGGGGGGCGGAGATACGCAGTATTTT.

The genes are TRBV28 and TRBJ2-7, with 12 bases aligning to TRBD2. Per the germline V gene, CDR1 is MDHEN and CDR2 is SYDVKM. V was pared by 6 bases and J by 1 base, with 4 bases of the junction left unmatched. CDR3 length equals 15 residues. The CDR3 reads CASRQTSGRSYEQYF. As DNA, the CDR3 is TGTGCCAGCAGACAAACTAGCGGGAGGTCCTACGAGCAGTACTTC.

This clone was observed a single time. The rearrangement uses TRBV7-2 and TRBJ1-1; no definite D call. CDR1 and CDR2 from the germline V gene are SGHTA and FQGNSA. The ends were cut back, 1 base at V and 6 bases at J, with 9 bases in the middle. This CDR3 is built from 13 residues. The CDR3 DNA reads TGTGCCAGCAGCTTAGTTAGAACTGCTGAAGCTTTCTTT. Its translation is CASSLVRTAEAFF.

The CDR3 is CASREGTGDIGTQYF. CDR3 DNA: TGCGCCAGCAGGGAAGGGACAGGGGACATTGGGACCCAGTACTTC. The rearrangement links TRBV5-1 to TRBJ2-5, with 10 bases fitting TRBD1. The germline V gene encodes CDR1 SGHRS and CDR2 YFSETQ. J gave up 7 bases and V 5 bases, and 11 bases lay outside the gene matches. The CDR3 is 15 amino acids.

Concerning this clone: One end of the junction is discordant with germline, which a read error may explain. This chain joins TRBV3-1 (or the pseudogene TRBV3-2) and TRBJ2-3; D not certain. The CDR3 is 12 residues long. CDR1 and CDR2 (germline): LGHDT, YNNKEL (reference sequence). The CDR3 sequence: CASSHSTNTQYF. The DNA of the CDR3 is TGTGCCAGCAGCCATAGCACAAATACGCAGTATTTT.

The V and J genes are TRBV14 and TRBJ1-1; D possibly corresponds to TRBD1 (5 bases). The CDR3 is made up of 14 amino acids. V was cut by 6 bases and J by 0 bases, with 11 bases left in between. In germline, CDR1 is SGHDN, CDR2 FVKESK. CDR3 coding DNA: TGTGCCAGCAGTCTCAGGGACTTGAACACTGAAGCTTTCTTT. As protein: CASSLRDLNTEAFF.

The CDR3 sequence: CASSEGTSGTDTQYF. The DNA of the CDR3 is TGTGCCAGCAGTGAGGGGACTAGCGGGACAGATACGCAGTATTTT. This chain uses TRBV6-4 with TRBJ2-3; TRBD2 matches at 12 bases. CDR1 and CDR2 (germline): MRHNA, SNTAGT. Trimming removed 3 bases from V and 3 bases from J; junction bases left unmatched: 1. There are 15 residues in the CDR3.

The chain employs TRBV7-8 and TRBJ2-4; 8 nucleotides match TRBD2. V was pared by 1 base and J by 2 bases, with 10 bases of the junction left unmatched. The CDR3 is made up of 18 amino acids. The germline gives CDR1 SGHVS, CDR2 FQNEAQ. The CDR3 reads CASSLGTGGPRPKNIQYF. CDR3 in DNA: TGTGCCAGCAGCTTAGGAACGGGAGGGCCGAGACCCAAAAACATTCAGTACTTC.

This rearrangement joins TRBV3-1 (or the pseudogene TRBV3-2) to TRBJ2-4, with TRBD1 matching 10 bases. With V trimmed by 3 bases and J by 2 bases, 4 bases remained unmatched. This CDR3 is 16 amino acids long. Germline V gives CDR1 LGHDT, CDR2 YNNKEL (reference sequence). The CDR3 coding sequence is TGTGCCAGCAGCCACCCGGGACAGGGGTCCAAAAACATTCAGTACTTC. This gives the protein CASSHPGQGSKNIQYF.

The chain links TRBV2 to TRBJ2-2, with a weak D call TRBD1 (5 bases). With 8 bases removed from V and 7 bases from J, the gap between germline ends came to 14 bases. Germline-derived CDR1 and CDR2 are SNHLY and FYNNEI. The CDR3 has 13 amino acids. This chain's CDR3 is CASGKTVGGELFF. The CDR3 DNA follows: TGTGCCAGCGGAAAGACAGTGGGCGGGGAGCTGTTTTTT.

The CDR3 DNA is TGTGCCAGCAGCCAAGACCCTAGTTTCACAGATACGCAGTATTTT. Encoded protein: CASSQDPSFTDTQYF. J is TRBJ2-3 and V is TRBV3-1 (or the pseudogene TRBV3-2); no definite D call. This CDR3 is 15 amino acids long. V was pared by 0 bases and J by 2 bases, with 9 bases between. CDR1 is LGHDT, CDR2 YNNKEL, per germline (reference sequence).

V is TRBV29-1 and J is TRBJ2-1; 9 bases map to TRBD2. In germline, CDR1 is SQVTM, CDR2 ANQGSEA. Losses at the gene ends were 6 bases for V and 3 bases for J; bases not matched to a gene: 15. The CDR3 extends over 17 amino acids. The CDR3 loop reads CSVEPAPGSGSYNEQFF. CDR3 coding DNA: TGCAGCGTAGAACCCGCCCCGGGTAGCGGGAGCTACAATGAGCAGTTCTTC.

The chain carries TRBV19 and TRBJ1-3; D is ambiguous. The length of the CDR3 is 14 residues. The V and J ends lost 6 bases and 0 bases respectively, with 9 bases between them. The germline CDR1 and CDR2 sequences are LNHDA and SQIVND (reference sequence). The CDR3 nucleotides read TGTGCCAGTAGGCTCCGAGGCTCTGGAAACACCATATATTTT. Translation: CASRLRGSGNTIYF. The complete variable domain, with remaining parts taken from reference TRBV19 and TRBJ1-3, reads DGGITQSPKYLFRKEGQNVTLSCEQNLNHDAMYWYRQDPGQGLRLIYYSQIVNDFQKGDIAEGYSVSREKKESFPLTVTSAQKNPTAFYLCASRLRGSGNTIYFGEGSWLTVV.

The chain links TRBV6-1 to TRBJ2-3, with TRBD1 matching 7 bases. V trimming: 2 bases; J trimming: 5 bases; junction bases outside the gene matches: 10. Germline values: CDR1 MNHNS, CDR2 SASEGT. This CDR3 spans 16 amino acids. The CDR3 sequence: CASSESDRALIDTQYF. CDR3 DNA: TGTGCCAGCAGTGAATCCGACAGGGCCTTAATAGATACGCAGTATTTT.

The gene calls are TRBV9 and TRBJ2-7, with D possibly being TRBD2 (5 bases). The CDR3 totals 15 residues. The V gene lost 0 bases and the J gene lost 7 bases, with 17 bases spanning the gap. Looked up from germline, CDR1 is SGDLS and CDR2 is YYNGEE. In nucleotides, the CDR3 is TGTGCCAGCAGCGTAGTCCCGGACGGCCGGGGTGAGCAGTACTTC. Amino acids: CASSVVPDGRGEQYF.